Listed below are T cell receptor beta chains from one sample, sequenced in a study of sequential checkpoint blockade in melanoma. Clones were read by immunoSEQ multiplex PCR, and TCRdb kept only the in-frame ones, dropping some. The sample contains under 20,000 clones, roughly 73% of which appear only once. The sequenced sample was tumor tissue (inferred from file names), obtained from a patient given nivolumab and ipilimumab in sequence. The receptors derive from a human donor with melanoma. Each CDR3 is given with its conserved first and last residue. D genes are given only for firm matches. Size tells how often a clone was seen (once, few, many) or the class of an expanded clone, and some rows leave it out.

J gene	V gene	D gene	clone size	CDR3 protein	CDR3 DNA
TRBJ1-1	TRBV19	NA	once	CASHSWGGPEAFF	TGTGCCAGTCACTCCTGGGGGGGGCCTGAAGCTTTCTTT
TRBJ2-5	TRBV11-3	TRBD1	NA	CASSKWTGVVETQYF	TGTGCCAGCAGCAAATGGACAGGGGTTGTGGAGACCCAGTACTTC
TRBJ2-7	TRBV28	NA	NA	CASRDGILYEQYF	TGTGCCAGCAGGGACGGGATACTTTACGAGCAGTACTTC
TRBJ1-6	TRBV11-3	TRBD1	NA	CASSSGQGFASPLHF	TGTGCCAGCAGCTCCGGACAGGGCTTCGCTTCACCCCTCCACTTT
TRBJ1-2	TRBV19	NA	NA	CASRITGPTTPNYGYTF	TGTGCCAGTAGGATTACAGGTCCCACCACCCCTAACTATGGCTACACCTTC
TRBJ2-3	TRBV7-7	TRBD2	NA	CASSEAKTSSGGKDTQYF	TGTGCCAGCAGCGAAGCAAAGACCTCTAGCGGGGGCAAGGATACGCAGTATTTT
TRBJ1-2	TRBV18	NA	once	CASSPETNYGYTF	TGTGCCAGCTCACCAGAAACTAACTATGGCTACACCTTC
TRBJ2-1	TRBV9	NA	NA	CASSLGVTYNEQFF	TGTGCCAGCAGTTTAGGTGTTACCTACAATGAGCAGTTCTTC
TRBJ2-2	TRBV6-8	TRBD1	few	CASRRGRRELFF	TGTGCCAGCAGAAGGGGGCGCCGGGAGCTGTTTTTT
TRBJ1-2	TRBV28	TRBD1	NA	CASRPPPDRGLGYTF	TGTGCCAGCAGACCTCCACCGGACAGGGGGTTAGGCTACACCTTC
TRBJ1-1	TRBV30	TRBD1	NA	CAWSNGQGNTEAFF	TGTGCCTGGAGCAACGGACAGGGGAACACTGAAGCTTTCTTT
TRBJ2-7	TRBV29-1	NA	medium-sized	CSATSAQGGYEQYF	TGCAGCGCCACTTCAGCCCAGGGCGGCTACGAGCAGTACTTC
TRBJ2-7	TRBV11-3	TRBD1	few	CASSPGGTGEYEQYF	TGTGCCAGCAGCCCGGGGGGGACAGGGGAATACGAGCAGTACTTC
TRBJ2-1	TRBV28	NA	NA	CASSLGVSYNEQFF	TGTGCCAGCAGTTTAGGGGTCTCCTACAATGAGCAGTTCTTC
TRBJ1-6	TRBV6-7	NA	few	CASRFGTSHADSPLHF	TGTGCCAGCAGATTCGGGACATCCCATGCGGATTCACCCCTCCACTTT
TRBJ2-7	TRBV19	NA	once	CARRCLDYEQYF	TGTGCCCGCCGATGTCTTGATTACGAGCAGTACTTC
TRBJ2-1	TRBV9	TRBD2	NA	CASSVAGAGGRGEQFF	TGTGCCAGCAGCGTAGCTGGGGCGGGAGGCCGGGGTGAGCAGTTCTTC
TRBJ2-5	TRBV30	NA	few	CAWSGQGGTQYF	TGTGCCTGGTCTGGCCAAGGAGGGACCCAGTACTTC
TRBJ1-1	TRBV6-8	TRBD1	NA	CASSARQGRNTEAFF	TGTGCCAGCAGTGCCAGACAGGGGCGGAACACCGAAGCTTTCTTT
TRBJ1-1	TRBV18	NA	NA	CASSLTTGMNTEAFF	TGTGCCAGCTCCCTGACGACGGGTATGAACACTGAAGCTTTCTTT
TRBJ1-4	TRBV4-1	TRBD1	NA	CASSQETGVEKLFF	TGCGCCAGCAGCCAAGAGACAGGGGTGGAAAAACTGTTTTTT
TRBJ2-3	TRBV7-2	NA	NA	CASSPLSSDTQYF	TGTGCCAGCAGCCCCCTCAGCTCGGATACGCAGTATTTT
TRBJ1-5	TRBV6-8	NA	NA	CASSTPGSPNQPQHF	TGTGCCAGCAGTACACCCGGGAGCCCAAATCAGCCCCAGCATTTT
TRBJ1-2	TRBV19	TRBD1	NA	CASKDRGSYGYTF	TGTGCCAGTAAGGACAGGGGCTCCTATGGCTACACCTTC
TRBJ1-1	TRBV12-5	NA	NA	CASGPEGGYTEAFF	TGTGCTAGTGGCCCGGAAGGGGGTTACACTGAAGCTTTCTTT
TRBJ2-5	TRBV18	NA	NA	CASSPLDETQYF	TGTGCCAGCTCACCACTCGATGAGACCCAGTACTTC
TRBJ2-1	TRBV6-8	TRBD2	NA	CASTAGEGGEQFF	TGTGCCAGCACGGCGGGAGAGGGAGGTGAGCAGTTCTTC
TRBJ2-1	TRBV29-1	NA	NA	CSVPAWASYNEQFF	TGCAGCGTCCCCGCGTGGGCCTCCTACAATGAGCAGTTCTTC
TRBJ2-7	TRBV30	NA	NA	CAWSPLRGSEQYF	TGTGCCTGGAGTCCACTCCGGGGCAGCGAGCAGTACTTC
TRBJ2-5	TRBV11-3	TRBD2	once	CASSQASGGVQETQYF	TGTGCCAGCAGCCAAGCTAGCGGGGGGGTCCAAGAGACCCAGTACTTC
TRBJ2-3	TRBV30	TRBD2	NA	CAWSGTSGTDTQYF	TGTGCCTGGTCCGGGACTAGCGGCACAGATACGCAGTATTTT
TRBJ2-7	TRBV15	NA	NA	CATSSGADRYEQYF	TGTGCCACCAGCAGTGGGGCAGACCGCTACGAGCAGTACTTC
TRBJ1-2	TRBV18	TRBD1	NA	CASSQGDTESYGYTF	TGTGCCAGCTCCCAGGGGGACACAGAATCCTATGGCTACACCTTC
TRBJ2-5	TRBV18	TRBD2	NA	CASSPRAGGGETQYF	TGTGCCAGCTCACCGCGAGCGGGAGGCGGGGAGACCCAGTACTTC
TRBJ2-1	TRBV30	TRBD2	NA	CAWTAGNSYNEQFF	TGTGCCTGGACAGCGGGGAACTCCTACAATGAGCAGTTCTTC
TRBJ1-4	TRBV28	NA	few	CASSLAFDSNEKLFF	TGTGCCAGCAGTTTGGCGTTCGACTCTAATGAAAAACTGTTTTTT
TRBJ2-1	TRBV18	NA	NA	CASSPGSSYNEQFF	TGTGCCAGCTCACCGGGGAGCTCCTACAATGAGCAGTTCTTC
TRBJ2-3	TRBV9	TRBD2	medium-sized	CASSRRLAGGSTDTQYF	TGTGCCAGCAGCCGTAGACTAGCGGGAGGTAGCACAGATACGCAGTATTTT
TRBJ1-1	TRBV19	NA	NA	CASSMKGDTEAFF	TGTGCCAGTAGTATGAAGGGGGACACTGAAGCTTTCTTT
TRBJ2-2	TRBV30	TRBD2	NA	CAWSWVAGNTGELFF	TGTGCCTGGAGTTGGGTAGCGGGAAACACCGGGGAGCTGTTTTTT
TRBJ2-1	TRBV6-8	TRBD2	NA	CASSSPGLAGVNEQFF	TGTGCCAGCAGTTCGCCGGGACTAGCGGGAGTCAATGAGCAGTTCTTC
TRBJ1-2	TRBV28	TRBD1	NA	CASSPQGVIGYTF	TGTGCCAGCAGTCCGCAGGGGGTTATTGGCTACACCTTC
TRBJ2-1	TRBV6-7	TRBD2	NA	CASSEGQAGYAYEQFF	TGTGCCAGCAGTGAAGGGCAAGCGGGATATGCCTATGAGCAGTTCTTC
TRBJ2-1	TRBV6-7	NA	NA	CASSEVGEQFF	TGTGCCAGCAGTGAAGTAGGAGAGCAGTTCTTC